A selection of T cell receptor beta chains follows, all from one sample in a study of breast tumors, draining lymph nodes, adjacent tissues. Using its own MiXCR run on the multiplex PCR reads, TCRdb lists one record per CDR3 protein. This table has 150,000 to 200,000 distinct CDR3 sequences, about 34% appearing once. Specimen: axillary lymph node tissue. These receptors were obtained from a female donor with breast cancer. Some clones in this sample may be carry-over from other donors' samples. CDR3s include the opening cysteine and the closing phenylalanine or tryptophan. Fields, in order: J gene, V gene, D gene, clone size, CDR3 DNA, CDR3 protein. A D gene is named only where the DNA matches it firmly. Clone size appears in some rows only: once, few, many, or a class for an expanded clone.

>TRBJ2-1|TRBV7-9|TRBD1|many
TGTGCCAGCAGCCCCGGGACAGGGGCCAATGAGCAGTTCTTC
CASSPGTGANEQFF
>TRBJ1-2|TRBV4-3|-|many
TGCGCCAGCAGCCAAGACAATAACTATGGCTACACCTTC
CASSQDNNYGYTF
>TRBJ1-4|TRBV2|TRBD1|-
TGTGCCGGCAAGACGGGACAGGGGCGGATTAGCGAAAAACTGTTTTTT
CAGKTGQGRISEKLFF
>TRBJ2-7|TRBV5-1|-|many
TGCGCCAGCAGCCCCCGGCAGCTTAACTCCTACGAGCAGTACTTC
CASSPRQLNSYEQYF
>TRBJ2-1|TRBV15|-|many
TGTGCCACCAGCAGAGAACTAACCTCCTACAATGAGCAGTTCTTC
CATSRELTSYNEQFF
>TRBJ2-2|TRBV7-3|-|-
TGTGCCAGCAGCTTGTCCTCCCGAGGCACCGGGGAGCTGCTTTTT
CASSLSSRGTGELLF
>TRBJ2-7|TRBV6-5|TRBD2|once
TGTGCCAGCAGCCCGAGGACTAGCGGGAGCTCCTACGAGCAGTACTTC
CASSPRTSGSSYEQYF
>TRBJ2-5|TRBV27|-|many
TGTGCCAGCAGCCTCCGACGGGGGCGTGGGGAGACCCAGTACTTC
CASSLRRGRGETQYF
>TRBJ2-3|TRBV20-1|-|many
TGCAGTGCTAGAGAGTCCGGGCTAGAAGATACGCAGTATTTT
CSARESGLEDTQYF
>TRBJ2-3|TRBV6-6|TRBD2|few
TGTGCCAGCACCTTCGGACTAGCGGGGGGAGAGACGCAGTATTTT
CASTFGLAGGETQYF
>TRBJ2-1|TRBV30|-|many
TGTGCCTGGACCTCCAAGACTGAGCAGTTCTTC
CAWTSKTEQFF
>TRBJ2-1|TRBV6-6|TRBD2|many
TGTGCCAGCAGCCCCGAGGGGGCTAGCGGGAGGGGGGCGTACAATGAGCAGTTCTTC
CASSPEGASGRGAYNEQFF
>TRBJ2-7|TRBV7-9|TRBD2|many
TGTGCCAGCAGCTTAGCAGCGGGAGGTCTCTACGAGCAGTACTTC
CASSLAAGGLYEQYF
>TRBJ1-4|TRBV3-1|-|many
TGTGCCAGCAGCCAAGATTTGGGTATTAATGAAAAACTGTTTTTT
CASSQDLGINEKLFF
>TRBJ2-1|TRBV11-2|-|many
TGTGCCAGCAGCTCCCAAAGGGCGGACAATGAGCAGTTCTTC
CASSSQRADNEQFF
>TRBJ2-1|TRBV7-3|TRBD2|-
TGTGCCAGCAGCTTAGGGAGGGCCGGACACAATGAGCAGTTCTTC
CASSLGRAGHNEQFF
>TRBJ2-7|TRBV20-1|-|-
TGCGGTGCTCGCCACCTTCTGGGAACCTCCTGCGAGCAGTACTTC
CGARHLLGTSCEQYF
>TRBJ2-3|TRBV11-2|TRBD1|-
TGTGCCAGCAGCTTGGGACAGGGCACAGATACGCAGTATTTT
CASSLGQGTDTQYF
>TRBJ1-1|TRBV28|TRBD1|-
TGTGCCAGCAGCTGGGGACAGGCAGGGACTGAAGCTTTCTTT
CASSWGQAGTEAFF
>TRBJ1-5|TRBV20-1|-|many
TGCAGTGCTAGAGTACAGCGTGATCAGCCCCAGCATTTT
CSARVQRDQPQHF
>TRBJ2-5|TRBV19|TRBD1|many
TGTGCCAGTAGCGACAGGGCGTCCCAGTACTTC
CASSDRASQYF
>TRBJ1-2|TRBV7-9|-|-
TGTGCCAGCAGAATGGGGGGACGTACCAATGGCTACACCTTC
CASRMGGRTNGYTF
>TRBJ2-7|TRBV7-9|-|many
TGTGCCAGCACCGGCGGGTGGGGCAGGGAAGAGCAGTACTTC
CASTGGWGREEQYF
>TRBJ2-3|TRBV27|-|many
TGTGCCAGCCAACCAGGGGACACAGATACGCAGTATTTT
CASQPGDTDTQYF
>TRBJ1-2|TRBV11-2|-|many
TGTGCCAGCAGCTTGGACTATGGCTACACCTTC
CASSLDYGYTF
>TRBJ2-7|TRBV3-1|-|many
TGTGCCAGCAGCCCTAAGGGGGGGGAGGGCCTGGGAGGACTCGAGCAGTACTTC
CASSPKGGEGLGGLEQYF
>TRBJ2-7|TRBV5-8|-|many
TGTGCCAGCAGCTTGGGGCAGGGCCTCTCCTACGAGCAGTACTTC
CASSLGQGLSYEQYF
>TRBJ2-2|TRBV2|-|many
TGTGCCAGCACCCCCGTGCGGGGGAACACCGGGGAGCTGTTTTTT
CASTPVRGNTGELFF
>TRBJ2-3|TRBV10-1|-|many
TGCGCCAGCAGTGAGTCCTCTCATAACACAGATACGCAGTATTTT
CASSESSHNTDTQYF
>TRBJ1-6|TRBV9|-|-
TGTGCCAGCAGCGAGACTAGCGGGGTTAATTCACCCCTCCACTTT
CASSETSGVNSPLHF
>TRBJ1-5|TRBV6-5|-|-
TGTGCCAGCAGTTACTCGGGGGTCCTCAATCAGCCCCAGCATTTT
CASSYSGVLNQPQHF
>TRBJ2-2|TRBV7-2|TRBD2|-
TGTGCCAGCAGCTATCTGGGACTAGCGGGAGGGGAGCTGTTTTTT
CASSYLGLAGGELFF
>TRBJ1-5|TRBV2|TRBD1|many
TGTGCCAGCAGCACCCAGGGGGCGGTGAGCAATCAGCCCCAGCATTTT
CASSTQGAVSNQPQHF